Shown below are 30 T cell receptor beta chains from a single sample sequenced in a study of blood T cell repertoires in COVID-19 (TCRdb year 2020). Libraries were prepared through the immunoSEQ multiplex PCR assay. TCRdb obtained this table from immuneACCESS and retained in-frame rearrangements with V and J assigned. These tables miss some clones; where compared with another copy, unresolved V genes account for less than half of the shortfall, and the remainder is unexplained. Within this sample are fewer than 250,000 clones, with more than 80% of them counted one time only. The top ten clones comprise over 0.85% of the sample. Sample: PBMCs or T cells enriched from blood (not recorded which). The receptors were sampled from a man aged 45-65 years who had been exposed to COVID-19.

This clone was found once. The chain carries TRBV19 and TRBJ1-3; 9 nucleotides line up with TRBD1. Germline loops: CDR1 LNHDA, CDR2 SQIVND (reference sequence). After removal of 5 bases from V and 3 bases from J, the junction contained 8 bases not matched to a gene. The CDR3 length is 16 residues. CDR3 sequence: CASSLPGQGFGNTIYF. The CDR3 region has the DNA TGTGCCAGTAGTCTCCCGGGACAGGGCTTTGGAAACACCATATATTTT.

The DNA of the CDR3 is TGTGCCAGCAGTCCAAACATCAACTATGGCTACACCTTC. As protein: CASSPNINYGYTF. The chain combines TRBV6-6 with TRBJ1-2, with no clear D. Deletions cut 5 bases from V and 2 bases from J, with 9 bases between. This CDR3 comprises 13 residues. Germline assignment: CDR1 MNHNY and CDR2 SVGAGI (reference sequence).

The chain joins TRBV7-9 to TRBJ2-2; 13 bases are a match to TRBD2. V was clipped by 0 bases and J by 6 bases; unmatched bases: 4. Germline V lookup: CDR1 SEHNR, CDR2 FQNEAQ (reference sequence). The CDR3 has 17 residues. For the CDR3, the DNA is TGTGCCAGCAGCTTAGCGACTAGCGGGGGGTATTCCGGGGAGCTGTTTTTT. It specifies CASSLATSGGYSGELFF.

The chain couples TRBV6-1 to TRBJ1-6; 7 nucleotides line up with TRBD1. Germline loops: CDR1 MNHNS, CDR2 SASEGT. CDR3 length: 18 residues. V dropped 5 bases and J dropped 6; count of bases not matched to a gene: 16. CDR3 in DNA: TGTGCCAGCAGTAAAGGGACAGCGACCTTTGGGGCTAATTCACCCCTCCACTTT. Its protein is CASSKGTATFGANSPLHF.

This clone was counted between two and nine times. This chain uses TRBV6-5 with TRBJ1-1; weak D call: TRBD1 (6 bases). The CDR3 loop spans 13 amino acids. Germline values: CDR1 MNHEY, CDR2 SVGAGI. V was shortened by 7 bases and J by 10 bases, with 19 bases between the two germline ends. DNA for the CDR3: TGTGCCAGCATCAAACAGGGTTCATGGGCAGCTTTCTTT. It yields the protein CASIKQGSWAAFF.

The rearrangement uses TRBV29-1 and TRBJ2-4; 7 positions agree with TRBD1. Looked up from germline, CDR1 is SQVTM and CDR2 is ANQGSEA. V lost 2 bases, J lost 6 bases, and 7 bases stayed unmatched. CDR3 length equals 14 residues. In DNA form, the CDR3 reads TGCAGCGTTGAAAACAGGGGTTTGGGAAACATTCAGTACTTC. Residues: CSVENRGLGNIQYF.

This clone was observed a single time. The gene calls are TRBV2 and TRBJ1-2; D is undetermined. Looked up from germline, CDR1 is SNHLY and CDR2 is FYNNEI. Trimming took 0 bases from V and 5 from J, leaving 7 bases between them. There are 13 residues in the CDR3. The CDR3 sequence is CASSEAGSYGYTF. In nucleotides, the CDR3 is TGTGCCAGCAGTGAAGCCGGGTCTTATGGCTACACCTTC.

This rearrangement joins TRBV28 to TRBJ1-5; 8 nucleotides align to TRBD1. Looked up from germline, CDR1 is MDHEN and CDR2 is SYDVKM. This CDR3 has 14 amino acids. V lost 5 bases to trimming and J lost 5 bases; unmatched junction nucleotides: 5. The DNA for the CDR3 is TGTGCCAGCAGTCCGGACAGGGCCCATCAGCCCCAGCATTTT. The encoded protein is CASSPDRAHQPQHF.

The genes are TRBV7-9 and TRBJ2-7; TRBD2 aligns across 8 bases. The CDR3 covers 16 residues. Germline values: CDR1 SEHNR, CDR2 FQNEAQ (reference sequence). V dropped 3 bases and J dropped 4; count of bases not matched to a gene: 11. The CDR3 sequence: CASSLAFGTSVYEQYF. The DNA for the CDR3 is TGTGCCAGCAGCTTGGCGTTCGGGACTAGTGTGTACGAGCAGTACTTC.

The rearrangement joins TRBV3-1 (or the pseudogene TRBV3-2) to TRBJ1-6; D ambiguous. V gave up 0 bases and J gave up 8 bases, with 5 bases separating them. The germline CDR1 and CDR2 sequences are LGHDT and YNNKEL (reference sequence). This CDR3 is built from 13 residues. The CDR3 region is CASSQDGDSPLHF. For the CDR3, the DNA is TGTGCCAGCAGCCAAGACGGGGATTCACCCCTCCACTTT.

This clone was observed once. The chain recombines TRBV18 with TRBJ1-3, with a tentative D call TRBD1 (5 bases). Germline CDR1 is KGHSH and CDR2 is LQKENI. This CDR3 contains 15 residues. Deletions cut 1 base from V and 1 base from J, with 8 bases between. CDR3 region: CASSPRGESGNTIYF. The CDR3 coding sequence is TGTGCCAGCTCACCACGGGGGGAATCTGGAAACACCATATATTTT.

The chain links TRBV18 to TRBJ2-1; D remains ambiguous. The germline V gene encodes CDR1 KGHSH and CDR2 LQKENI. The CDR3 contains 16 residues. The V end lost 3 bases, the J end lost 4 bases, and 16 bases lay between the germline ends. This chain's CDR3 is CASSPQQTDIYNEQFF. As DNA, the CDR3 is TGTGCCAGCTCACCCCAACAAACCGATATATACAATGAGCAGTTCTTC.

The chain has TRBV6-4 and TRBJ1-2, with D possibly being TRBD1 (5 bases). From germline, CDR1 is MRHNA and CDR2 SNTAGT. V was trimmed by 2 bases and J by 6 bases, leaving 7 bases between them. This CDR3 is 12 amino acids long. In DNA, the CDR3 is TGTGCCAGCAGTGACCCGACAGATGGCTACACCTTC. Translating it yields CASSDPTDGYTF.

In DNA, the CDR3 is TGCGCCACCCGACTAGGAATGGACAATGAGCAGTTCTTC. Its translation is CATRLGMDNEQFF. This chain uses TRBV10-1 with TRBJ2-1, with a possible D match to TRBD2 (6 bases). CDR1 is WNHNN and CDR2 is SYGVQD in the germline V gene (reference sequence). CDR3 length equals 13 residues. Trimming removed 10 bases at V and 5 bases at J, with 15 bases between.

The chain couples TRBV30 to TRBJ1-6; 7 bases line up with TRBD1. The V segment lost 2 bases and the J segment 6 bases; nucleotides outside the gene matches: 7. Germline V gene lookup returns CDR1 GTSNPN and CDR2 SVGIG (reference sequence). This CDR3 contains 15 residues. The DNA for the CDR3 is TGTGCCTGGAGTCAAACGACAGGGTTTAATTCACCCCTCCACTTT. Translation gives CAWSQTTGFNSPLHF.

The chain recombines TRBV24-1 with TRBJ1-2, with a tentative D call TRBD1 (5 bases). Germline V CDR1 and CDR2: KGHDR, SFDVKD. The CDR3 is made up of 13 amino acids. V was trimmed by 12 bases and J by 7 bases, leaving 20 bases between them. The CDR3 reads CAASLGEGSGYTF. In DNA, the CDR3 is TGTGCCGCAAGCCTAGGGGAGGGAAGTGGCTACACCTTC.

The chain combines TRBV5-1 with TRBJ1-1; 9 bases match TRBD1. Germline assignment: CDR1 SGHRS and CDR2 YFSETQ. Trimming cost V 6 bases and J 4 bases; bases outside gene matches: 7. The CDR3 is made up of 14 amino acids. For the CDR3, the DNA is TGCGCCAGCACCTCCGGGGACAGGGCCACTGAAGCTTTCTTT. This sequence encodes CASTSGDRATEAFF.

Here the CDR3 reads CASRSLNRDGTEAFF. In DNA form, the CDR3 reads TGTGCCAGCAGAAGCCTGAACAGGGATGGGACTGAAGCTTTCTTT. The J gene is TRBJ1-1, the V gene TRBV25-1; TRBD1 is a possible D gene (6 bases). The CDR3 is made up of 15 amino acids. In germline, CDR1 is MGHDK, CDR2 SYGVNS. Deletions cut 6 bases from V and 5 bases from J, with 19 bases between.

This sequence joins TRBV5-1 and TRBJ1-2; unclear D gene. V lost 0 bases to trimming and J lost 1 base, with 7 bases between them. Germline values: CDR1 SGHRS, CDR2 YFSETQ. This CDR3 comprises 14 residues. CDR3 amino acids: CASSLGADNYGYTF. Here the CDR3 DNA reads TGCGCCAGCAGCTTGGGCGCGGATAACTATGGCTACACCTTC.

This clone was seen a single time. This chain joins TRBV28 and TRBJ2-1; D remains unclear. This CDR3 has 14 residues. CDR1 is MDHEN, CDR2 SYDVKM, per germline. Between the trimmed V and J ends, which lost 1 base and 7 bases, there was a span of 11 bases. Here the CDR3 reads CASSLLTGGNEQFF. The CDR3 DNA sequence: TGTGCCAGCAGTTTATTGACTGGTGGGAATGAGCAGTTCTTC.

Only one count was recorded for this clone. The chain joins TRBV2 to TRBJ2-7, with D perhaps TRBD1 (7 bases). The CDR3 sequence is 13 residues long. V gave up 6 bases and J gave up 3 bases, with 12 bases separating them. The germline V gene encodes CDR1 SNHLY and CDR2 FYNNEI. The CDR3 is CASRAGGGYEQYF. CDR3 bases: TGTGCCAGCAGGGCAGGGGGAGGCTACGAGCAGTACTTC.

The chain couples TRBV5-1 to TRBJ2-1; 12 positions agree with TRBD1. The CDR3 extends over 15 amino acids. Trimming removed 4 bases from V and 8 bases from J; junction bases left unmatched: 7. Germline V gene sequence: CDR1 SGHRS, CDR2 YFSETQ. This chain's CDR3 is CASSDGTGGSDEQFF. CDR3 DNA: TGCGCCAGCAGCGACGGGACAGGGGGCTCAGATGAGCAGTTCTTC.

This clone was observed a handful of times. This rearrangement joins TRBV10-3 to TRBJ1-5; maybe TRBD1 (5 bases). Germline-derived CDR1 and CDR2 are ENHRY and SYGVKD. V was clipped by 8 bases and J by 0 bases, with 14 bases between them. CDR3 size: 15 residues. The CDR3 region has the DNA TGTGCCATCTCGGGCGGGGGGTATAGCAATCAGCCCCAGCATTTT. Translated: CAISGGGYSNQPQHF.

The chain joins TRBV27 to TRBJ1-3; no firm D call. Germline CDR1 is MNHEY and CDR2 is SMNVEV (reference sequence). This CDR3 contains 15 residues. V was cut by 2 bases and J by 1 base, with 9 bases left in between. CDR3 sequence: CASSLVPGSGNTIYF. DNA for the CDR3: TGTGCCAGCAGTTTAGTTCCGGGGTCTGGAAACACCATATATTTT.

This clone occurred once. The V and J genes are TRBV18 and TRBJ1-1; TRBD1 might be the D (5 bases). Germline assignment: CDR1 KGHSH and CDR2 LQKENI. The CDR3 length is 14 residues. V gave up 4 bases and J gave up 1 base, with 10 bases separating them. The CDR3 spells CASSQLGQNTEAFF. DNA for the CDR3: TGTGCCAGCTCACAACTCGGACAGAACACTGAAGCTTTCTTT.

The CDR3: CAVEDSQETQYF. CDR3 bases: TGTGCCGTCGAGGACAGCCAAGAGACCCAGTACTTC. The chain combines TRBV19 with TRBJ2-5; TRBD1 might be the D (6 bases). Germline V lookup: CDR1 LNHDA, CDR2 SQIVND (reference sequence). The CDR3 is 12 residues long. V was trimmed by 11 bases and J by 1 base, leaving 11 bases between them. The full variable domain, with the rest looked up from reference TRBV19 and TRBJ2-5, is DGGITQSPKYLFRKEGQNVTLSCEQNLNHDAMYWYRQDPGQGLRLIYYSQIVNDFQKGDIAEGYSVSREKKESFPLTVTSAQKNPTAFYLCAVEDSQETQYFGPGTRLLVL.

This rearrangement joins TRBV5-1 to TRBJ1-1; TRBD1 is a possible D gene (5 bases). V lost 2 bases, J lost 5 bases, and 16 bases lay in between. Germline CDR1 reads SGHRS; CDR2 reads YFSETQ. The CDR3 contains 15 residues. The chain's CDR3 is CASSFHGVGGTEAFF. The CDR3 DNA sequence: TGCGCCAGCAGCTTTCACGGGGTTGGGGGGACTGAAGCTTTCTTT.

The rearrangement uses TRBV7-5 and TRBJ2-4; the table's D gene call, TRBD2, was not cross checked with the DNA. TRBV7-5 is an annotated pseudogene. This CDR3 has 16 residues. The CDR3 DNA sequence: TGTGCCAGAAGCCCCTTACTAGCGGTAGCCAAAAACATTCAGTACTTC. It is translated as CARSPLLAVAKNIQYF.

The chain has TRBV7-9 and TRBJ1-2; a weak D match, TRBD1 (5 bases). Germline lookup yields CDR1 SEHNR and CDR2 FQNEAQ (reference sequence). The CDR3 is made up of 15 amino acids. The V and J ends lost 0 bases and 4 bases respectively, with 12 bases between them. CDR3 protein: CASSLALGTAYGYTF. As DNA, the CDR3 is TGTGCCAGCAGCTTAGCGCTGGGGACTGCCTATGGCTACACCTTC.

The chain uses TRBV27 and TRBJ2-1, with 14 bases aligning to TRBD2. Germline lookup yields CDR1 MNHEY and CDR2 SMNVEV (reference sequence). Trimming removed 5 bases from V and 9 bases from J; junction bases left unmatched: 6. There are 15 residues in the CDR3. In DNA, the CDR3 is TGTGCCAGCAGTCCCGGGACTAGCGGGAGATTTGAGCAGTTCTTC. This encodes CASSPGTSGRFEQFF.